These T cell receptor beta chains were read from a single sample in a study of cytotoxic CD8 clonotypes in ibrutinib-treated CLL. Profiling relied on immunoSEQ multiplex PCR, and the TCRdb table lists in-frame clones only, not all of them. The sample records approximately 100,000 clones, 78% being singletons. The sequences come from PBMCs, collected after 12 months of ibrutinib treatment. These TCRs come from a human donor with chronic lymphocytic leukemia. The CDR3 runs from the conserved cysteine through the conserved F or W. The D gene is left open where the match is weak. Some rows mark clone size as missing; the rest say once, few, many or name a class of expanded clone.

D: -; V: TRBV6-6; size: -; J: TRBJ2-7; DNA: TGTGCCAGCAGTTACTCGAGGTTACGGAACGAGCAGTACTTC; CDR3: CASSYSRLRNEQYF
D: -; V: TRBV18; size: few; J: TRBJ1-2; DNA: TGTGCCAGCTCAGCAAACCACGGCACAGGGCACTATGGCTACACCTTC; CDR3: CASSANHGTGHYGYTF
D: TRBD1; V: TRBV6-6; size: -; J: TRBJ2-7; DNA: TGTGCCAGCAGTGTAACAGGGGACTACGAGCAGTACTTC; CDR3: CASSVTGDYEQYF
D: -; V: TRBV7-9; size: once; J: TRBJ1-2; DNA: TGTGCCAGCAGCGCCGCTGGAACGGACGGCTACACCTTC; CDR3: CASSAAGTDGYTF
D: -; V: TRBV6-6; size: many; J: TRBJ2-6; DNA: TGTGCCAGCAGGTACTCCCGCTCTGGGGCCAACGTCCTGACTTTC; CDR3: CASRYSRSGANVLTF
D: TRBD1; V: TRBV7-3; size: -; J: TRBJ2-1; DNA: TGTGCCAGCAGCTCCGACAGGGCCTACAATGAGCAGTTCTTC; CDR3: CASSSDRAYNEQFF
D: -; V: TRBV5-1; size: -; J: TRBJ1-1; DNA: TGCGCCAGCAGCTTGTATCAGGGTAGGAACACTGAAGCTTTCTTT; CDR3: CASSLYQGRNTEAFF
D: -; V: TRBV5-1; size: -; J: TRBJ2-6; DNA: TGCGCCAGCAGCCGGGACTCTGGGGCCAACGTCCTGACTTTC; CDR3: CASSRDSGANVLTF
D: TRBD1; V: TRBV6-1; size: -; J: TRBJ2-3; DNA: TGTGCCAGCAAACGGACAGGGGGCTTGGGTGATACGCAGTATTTT; CDR3: CASKRTGGLGDTQYF
D: -; V: TRBV9; size: -; J: TRBJ1-1; DNA: TGTGCCAGCAGCGTGATCAGGACAGAACAACCGGGGGGCACTGAAGCTTTCTTT; CDR3: CASSVIRTEQPGGTEAFF
D: -; V: TRBV6-1; size: once; J: TRBJ2-2; DNA: TGTGCCAGCAGTGGCCAGATGGAGACCGGGGAGCTGTTTTTT; CDR3: CASSGQMETGELFF
D: -; V: TRBV5-1; size: once; J: TRBJ1-2; DNA: TGCGCCAGTCAGAGGGCAGAGGGCGATGGCTACACCTTC; CDR3: CASQRAEGDGYTF
D: -; V: TRBV27; size: once; J: TRBJ2-7; DNA: TGTGCCAGCAGTTTATGGGGTCCCTACGAGCAGTACTTC; CDR3: CASSLWGPYEQYF
D: TRBD1; V: TRBV30; size: -; J: TRBJ1-6; DNA: TGTGCCTGGAGCCGAGGCGGACAGGGTATTAATAATTCACCCCTCCACTTT; CDR3: CAWSRGGQGINNSPLHF
D: -; V: TRBV5-5; size: -; J: TRBJ1-6; DNA: TGTGCCAGCAGCAGAGTACTGGGGGCTAATTCACCCCTCCACTTT; CDR3: CASSRVLGANSPLHF
D: TRBD1; V: TRBV7-9; size: -; J: TRBJ2-7; DNA: TGTGCCACCCTGACAGGGCGAAACGAGCAGTACTTC; CDR3: CATLTGRNEQYF
D: TRBD2; V: TRBV6-1; size: -; J: TRBJ2-6; DNA: TGTGCCAGCAGTGCCCGTGCGGGGGTCCACTCTGGGGCCAACGTCCTGACTTTC; CDR3: CASSARAGVHSGANVLTF
D: -; V: TRBV7-2; size: -; J: TRBJ2-7; DNA: TGTGCCAGCAGCTTCGTCTCCTACGAGCAGTACTTC; CDR3: CASSFVSYEQYF
D: -; V: TRBV6-1; size: -; J: TRBJ2-7; DNA: TGTGCCAGCAGTGAAGTAGGAGGCTACGAGCAGTACTTC; CDR3: CASSEVGGYEQYF
D: -; V: TRBV29-1; size: once; J: TRBJ2-7; DNA: TGCAGCGTTCGCGACAGGAGGGGGCAGGGGGAGCAGTACTTC; CDR3: CSVRDRRGQGEQYF
D: -; V: TRBV18; size: -; J: TRBJ1-6; DNA: TGTGCCAGCTCACCACAGGGATTCTATAATTCACCCCTCCACTTT; CDR3: CASSPQGFYNSPLHF
D: -; V: TRBV7-2; size: few; J: TRBJ1-3; DNA: TGTGCCAGCAGCCCCTTCTTAAGTAATAGAAACACCATATATTTT; CDR3: CASSPFLSNRNTIYF
D: -; V: TRBV28; size: -; J: TRBJ1-2; DNA: TGTGCCAGCAGTCCTCAGGCGGGGGGGTATGGCTACACCTTC; CDR3: CASSPQAGGYGYTF
D: TRBD1; V: TRBV9; size: -; J: TRBJ1-3; DNA: TGTGCCAGCGAGGGACAGGGTTATGGAAACACCATATATTTT; CDR3: CASEGQGYGNTIYF